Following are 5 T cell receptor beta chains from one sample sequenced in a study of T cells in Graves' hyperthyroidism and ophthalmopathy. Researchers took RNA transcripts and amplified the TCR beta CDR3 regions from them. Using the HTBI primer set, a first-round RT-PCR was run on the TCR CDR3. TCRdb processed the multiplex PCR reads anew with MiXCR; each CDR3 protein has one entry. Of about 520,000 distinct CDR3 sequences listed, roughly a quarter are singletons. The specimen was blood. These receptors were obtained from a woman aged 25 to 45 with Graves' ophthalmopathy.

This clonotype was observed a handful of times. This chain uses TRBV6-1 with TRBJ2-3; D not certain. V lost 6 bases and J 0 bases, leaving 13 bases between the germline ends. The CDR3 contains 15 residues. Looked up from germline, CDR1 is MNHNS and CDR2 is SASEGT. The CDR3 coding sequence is TGTGCCAGCAGCCCCGCTGACGGAAGCACAGATACGCAGTATTTT. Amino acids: CASSPADGSTDTQYF.

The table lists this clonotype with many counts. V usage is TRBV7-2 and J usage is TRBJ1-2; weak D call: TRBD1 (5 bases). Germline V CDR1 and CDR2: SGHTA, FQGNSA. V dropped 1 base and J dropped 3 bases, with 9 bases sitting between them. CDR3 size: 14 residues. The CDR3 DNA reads TGTGCCAGCAGCTTAGGTGGGACGTACTATGGCTACACCTTC. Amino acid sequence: CASSLGGTYYGYTF.

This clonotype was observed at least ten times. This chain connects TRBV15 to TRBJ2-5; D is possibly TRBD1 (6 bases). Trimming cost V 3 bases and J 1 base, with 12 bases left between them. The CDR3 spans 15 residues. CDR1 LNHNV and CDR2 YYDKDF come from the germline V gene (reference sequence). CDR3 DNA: TGTGCCACCAGCAGGGGGGCAGGCTCCCAAGAGACCCAGTACTTC. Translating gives CATSRGAGSQETQYF.

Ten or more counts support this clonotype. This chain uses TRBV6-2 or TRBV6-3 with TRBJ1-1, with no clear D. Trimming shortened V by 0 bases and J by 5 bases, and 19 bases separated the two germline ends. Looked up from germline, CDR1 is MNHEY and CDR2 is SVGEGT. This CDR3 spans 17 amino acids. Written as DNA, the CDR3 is TGTGCCAGCAGTTACTCGTACAGCTTTAGAGGAGTGACTGAAGCTTTCTTT. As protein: CASSYSYSFRGVTEAFF.

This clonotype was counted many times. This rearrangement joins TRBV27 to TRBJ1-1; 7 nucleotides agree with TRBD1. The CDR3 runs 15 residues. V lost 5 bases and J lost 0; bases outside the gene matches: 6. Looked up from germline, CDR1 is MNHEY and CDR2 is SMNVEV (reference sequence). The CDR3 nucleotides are TGTGCCAGCAGTCCAAGGGGGCACCTGAACACTGAAGCTTTCTTT. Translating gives CASSPRGHLNTEAFF.